This passage covers 16 T cell receptor beta chains from one sample sequenced in a study of blood T cell repertoires in COVID-19. Sequenced by immunoSEQ multiplex PCR; TCRdb stores in-frame clones only, minus some. The sample includes roughly 74,000 clones, roughly 86% of them seen just once. The sample comprised peripheral blood. The source of these receptors is a man between 65 and 80 years old with acute or convalescent COVID-19.

This clone was detected once. The chain uses TRBV5-1 and TRBJ2-1, with 11 nucleotides matching TRBD2. The CDR3 is 16 amino acids. Germline V gene sequence: CDR1 SGHRS, CDR2 YFSETQ. V lost 1 base to trimming and J lost 8 bases; unmatched junction nucleotides: 8. The CDR3 DNA reads TGCGCCAGCAGCTTGTGGCTAGCGGGAGGTACGGATGAGCAGTTCTTC. Translation gives CASSLWLAGGTDEQFF. The variable domain in full, with the rest retrieved from reference TRBV5-1 and TRBJ2-1, is KAGVTQTPRYLIKTRGQQVTLSCSPISGHRSVSWYQQTPGQGLQFLFEYFSETQRNKGNFPGRFSGRQFSNSRSEMNVSTLELGDSALYLCASSLWLAGGTDEQFFGPGTRLTVL.

The chain links TRBV9 to TRBJ2-5; a weak D match, TRBD1 (6 bases). V dropped 0 bases and J dropped 2 bases, with 8 bases sitting between them. The germline V gene has CDR1 SGDLS and CDR2 YYNGEE. The CDR3 runs 14 residues. The CDR3 DNA reads as TGTGCCAGCAGCGTAGCGGACAGACAAGAGACCCAGTACTTC. Its translation is CASSVADRQETQYF.

The sample holds many counts of this clone. This chain links TRBV7-2 with TRBJ1-1, with 7 nucleotides matching TRBD1. CDR1 is SGHTA, CDR2 FQGNSA, per germline. The CDR3 loop spans 14 amino acids. The trim removed 1 base at V and 11 bases at J, leaving 10 bases unmatched. The CDR3 bases are TGTGCCAGCAGCTTAGTAGGAGGGGGCAATTGGGCTTTCTTT. Its protein product is CASSLVGGGNWAFF.

The CDR3 region is CASSATAQGQETQYF. The DNA of the CDR3 is TGTGCCAGCAGCGCGACGGCCCAGGGTCAAGAGACCCAGTACTTC. This sequence joins TRBV5-4 and TRBJ2-5, with D tentatively TRBD1 (5 bases). Germline CDR1 SGHNT, CDR2 YYREEE (reference sequence). The V end lost 4 bases, the J end lost 2 bases, and 15 bases lay between the germline ends. The CDR3 is made up of 15 amino acids.

DNA of the CDR3: TGTGCCAGCAGCCGACCGGGGTGGACTGAAGCTTTCTTT. It codes for CASSRPGWTEAFF. This chain joins TRBV11-1 and TRBJ1-1; D unclear. This CDR3 has 13 residues. Trimming shortened V by 5 bases and J by 5 bases, and 12 bases separated the two germline ends. CDR1 is SGHAT, CDR2 FQDESV, per germline (reference sequence).

The gene calls are TRBV18 and TRBJ2-3; D may be TRBD2 (5 bases). In germline, CDR1 is KGHSH, CDR2 LQKENI. The V gene lost 1 base and the J gene lost 1 base, with 9 bases spanning the gap. This CDR3 comprises 15 residues. CDR3 nucleotide sequence: TGTGCCAGCTCACCACTAGCGAGAGGCACAGATACGCAGTATTTT. Protein: CASSPLARGTDTQYF.

The rearrangement links TRBV2 to TRBJ2-7, with D unclear. V lost 1 base, J lost 1 base, and 5 bases lay in between. Germline CDR1 reads SNHLY; CDR2 reads FYNNEI. CDR3 size: 13 residues. CDR3 residues: CASSEDLSYEQYF. CDR3 sequence (DNA): TGTGCCAGCAGTGAAGACCTATCCTACGAGCAGTACTTC.

The chain combines TRBV19 with TRBJ2-7; the match to TRBD2 covers 11 bases. The CDR3 totals 14 residues. Per germline, CDR1 LNHDA and CDR2 SQIVND (reference sequence). The CDR3 DNA follows: TGTGCGACCACTCAGGGACTAGCGGATCCCGAGCAGTACTTC. This gives the protein CATTQGLADPEQYF.

The rearrangement joins TRBV28 to TRBJ2-7; 8 nucleotides match TRBD1. This CDR3 is built from 14 residues. Germline values: CDR1 MDHEN, CDR2 SYDVKM. The V and J ends lost 2 bases and 7 bases, in that order; junction bases with no gene match: 7. CDR3 sequence reads: CASSLGQGSREQYF. CDR3 nucleotides: TGTGCCAGCAGTTTAGGACAGGGCTCGCGGGAGCAGTACTTC.

V usage is TRBV28 and J usage is TRBJ1-1; no firm D call. V lost 6 bases and J 0 bases, leaving 14 bases between the germline ends. The CDR3 spans 15 residues. Germline CDR1 is MDHEN and CDR2 is SYDVKM. The chain's CDR3 is CASRFLLEMNTEAFF. The CDR3, as DNA: TGTGCCAGCAGATTCCTTCTGGAGATGAACACTGAAGCTTTCTTT.

The V call is TRBV28, the J call TRBJ2-3; D remains unclear. This CDR3 has 13 amino acids. Germline V lookup: CDR1 MDHEN, CDR2 SYDVKM. Between the trimmed V and J ends, which lost 6 bases and 4 bases, there was a span of 11 bases. Here the CDR3 DNA reads TGTGCCAGCAGCACGAGACTCCCAGATACGCAGTATTTT. Translated: CASSTRLPDTQYF.

The chain carries TRBV29-1 and TRBJ2-7; D perhaps matches TRBD1 (6 bases). V was clipped by 7 bases and J by 1 base, with 11 bases between them. This CDR3 contains 12 residues. Germline-derived CDR1 and CDR2 are SQVTM and ANQGSEA. Written as DNA, the CDR3 is TGCAGCGGGACCACAGGGTCCTACGAGCAGTACTTC. Protein: CSGTTGSYEQYF.

The chain couples TRBV5-4 to TRBJ1-1; no clear D gene. Germline CDR1 reads SGHNT; CDR2 reads YYREEE (reference sequence). CDR3 length equals 13 residues. Trimming took off 0 bases at V and 5 bases at J, with 8 bases between the two ends. Here the CDR3 DNA reads TGTGCCAGCAGCTTGGGTCGGGAGACTGAAGCTTTCTTT. Its translation is CASSLGRETEAFF.

V and J are TRBV6-5 and TRBJ1-1; D may be TRBD1 (5 bases). V was shortened by 3 bases and J by 0 bases, with 11 bases between the two germline ends. CDR1 MNHEY and CDR2 SVGAGI come from the germline V gene. This CDR3 spans 15 amino acids. CDR3: CASSYRTTVNTEAFF. The CDR3 coding sequence is TGTGCCAGCAGTTATAGGACAACCGTGAACACTGAAGCTTTCTTT.

The chain couples TRBV5-8 to TRBJ2-2, with D tentatively TRBD2 (5 bases). The CDR3 has 14 amino acids. Germline CDR1 SGHTS, CDR2 YDEGEE. Trimming removed 1 base from V and 6 bases from J, with 10 bases in between. The CDR3 bases are TGTGCCAGCAGCTTGCTCTTTAGCGCCGGGGAGCTGTTTTTT. The encoded protein is CASSLLFSAGELFF.

J is TRBJ2-3 and V is TRBV9, with D possibly TRBD1 on 5 matching bases. Trimming pared 2 bases from V and 7 bases from J, leaving 17 bases between. Germline V gene data show CDR1 as SGDLS and CDR2 as YYNGEE. The CDR3 loop spans 15 amino acids. DNA for the CDR3: TGTGCCAGCAGCGTCGGCGTAGGGGTCCCCAATACGCAGTATTTT. This encodes CASSVGVGVPNTQYF.